This T cell receptor beta chain was recorded in a study of cytomegalovirus exposure and HLA in healthy donors. General study findings and limits: Being indistinguishable, some V segments were excluded, TRBV6-2 and TRBV6-3 among them. An apparent linkage of common viral pathogens to several of the most significant clusters emerged in a later analysis. Presence/absence analyses rested on an assumption that sequencing depth was roughly uniform across donors. Rarity characterized most TCR sequences, yet some public TCRs appeared in many donors.

For this clone: Its antigen is undetermined. Other nucleotide sequences from this sample produce the same CDR3.

Both 60 Vbeta primers and 13 Jbeta primers went into the PCR. This table comes from immunoSEQ multiplex PCR, and its TCRdb copy is limited to in-frame clones, with some not included. The listing contains more than 40,000 clones. V shed 3 bases and J shed 5 bases, with 5 bases lying between them. Germline loops: CDR1 MDHEN, CDR2 SYDVKM. The CDR3 consists of 12 residues. This chain joins TRBV28 and TRBJ1-5; D unresolved. This receptor was identified in a woman between 35 and 50 years old in good health and CMV-seronegative. Sequencing was done on a sample of PBMCs. The CDR3 here is CASSLGHQPQHF. CDR3 DNA sequence: TGTGCCAGCAGTTTGGGCCATCAGCCCCAGCATTTT.